This TCR beta chain was sequenced during a study of a mutant IDH1 vaccine in newly diagnosed glioma. Comment on this clone: Its antigen is unidentified.

Described time point: week 47, end of study. Each dose delivered 300 ug of mutant IDH1 20-mer peptide subcutaneously with imiquimod. Patients, over weeks 1, 3, 5, 7, 11, 15, 19 and 23, received a total of eight vaccinations. New IDH1-mutant, ATRX-lost WHO grade 3 or 4 astrocytomas occurred in donors. Germline V lookup: CDR1 SNHLY, CDR2 FYNNEI. This CDR3 contains 16 residues. The germline V and J ends were trimmed by 2 bases and 7 bases, with 20 bases remaining between them. Clones were read by immunoSEQ multiplex PCR, and TCRdb kept only the in-frame ones, dropping some. The sample contains 40,000 to 50,000 clones, 65% to 90% of which appear only once.

This clonotype originated in a man younger than 30 with glioma. Some clones in this sample may be carry-over from other donors' samples. The gene calls are TRBV2 and TRBJ2-5; possibly TRBD1 or TRBD2 for D (5 bases each). This material consisted of PBMCs, taken from a glioma patient whose treatment included an IDH1 peptide vaccine. The CDR3 loop is CASSEMEVGTAGTQYF. CDR3 bases: TGTGCCAGCAGTGAAATGGAAGTCGGGACCGCGGGGACCCAGTACTTC.